This T cell receptor beta chain was recorded in a study of vaccination and CD4 T cells after COVID-19. Study context: The authors used overlapping spike peptides from SARS-CoV-2, HCoV-NL63, HCoV-OC43 and HCoV-229E to stimulate cells. A CEFX pool, an HIV-1 Nef pool, or else no peptide went into the control cultures.

This CDR3 spans 13 amino acids. Germline loops: CDR1 KGHDR, CDR2 SFDVKD. V lost 4 bases and J lost 12, with 15 bases in between. This clonotype was seen a handful of times. Its antigen remains unknown. Oncomine TCR Beta short-read sequencing was applied to DNA from cultured CD4+ T cells. One entry per CDR3 protein, called by TCRdb with MiXCR from the PCR reads. In the table there are some 13,000 distinct CDR3 sequences, roughly 56% of which are singletons. Treatment meaning: roughly 10-day PBMC culture with coronavirus spike peptide pools or control peptides (ViraFEST assay). The sample consisted of CD4+ T cells from blood, cultured in vitro. J is TRBJ1-5 and V is TRBV24-1; D call uncertain. The sequence came from a human donor who had recovered from COVID-19. CDR3 sequence reads: CATSESSGLGQHF. Here the CDR3 DNA reads TGTGCCACCAGTGAGAGTAGCGGACTGGGCCAGCATTTT.